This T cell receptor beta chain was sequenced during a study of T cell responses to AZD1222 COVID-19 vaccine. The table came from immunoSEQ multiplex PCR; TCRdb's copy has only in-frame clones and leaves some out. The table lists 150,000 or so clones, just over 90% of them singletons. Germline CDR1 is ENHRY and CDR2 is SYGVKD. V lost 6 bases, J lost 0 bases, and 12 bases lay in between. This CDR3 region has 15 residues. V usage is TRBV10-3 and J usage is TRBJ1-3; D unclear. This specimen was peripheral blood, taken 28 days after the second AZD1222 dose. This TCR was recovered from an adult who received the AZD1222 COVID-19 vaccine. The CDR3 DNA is TGTGCCATCAGGGGCCCCGGGCTCTCTGGAAACACCATATATTTT. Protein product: CAIRGPGLSGNTIYF.